These 18 T cell receptor beta chains originate from one sample sequenced in a study of T cells in Graves' hyperthyroidism and ophthalmopathy. TCR beta CDR3 regions were amplified from RNA transcripts. The HTBI primer set served for first-round RT-PCR of the TCR CDR3. Via MiXCR, TCRdb re-called the multiplex PCR reads, giving one row per CDR3 protein. The data hold roughly 290,000 distinct CDR3 sequences, with approximately 15% observed a single time. The specimen was blood. The receptors come from a woman aged 55-70 years with Graves' ophthalmopathy.

The chain employs TRBV3-2 and TRBJ2-7. TRBV3-2 is labeled a pseudogene. The CDR3 sequence is 16 residues long. The CDR3 DNA follows: TGTGCCAGCATCCAAGATCCGGGTCATAACTCCTACGAGCAGTACTTC. It encodes CASIQDPGHNSYEQYF.

Ten or more counts support this clonotype. V and J are TRBV12-3 or TRBV12-4 and TRBJ1-5, with a weak D call TRBD1 (6 bases). This CDR3 spans 14 amino acids. The V end lost 10 bases, the J end lost 4 bases, and 17 bases lay between the germline ends. The CDR3 reads CATKGTGRNQPQHF. In DNA, the CDR3 is TGTGCCACCAAGGGAACAGGGCGGAATCAGCCCCAGCATTTT.

The rearrangement uses TRBV5-5 and TRBJ2-3; D not certain. CDR1 SGHKS and CDR2 YYEKEE come from the germline V gene (reference sequence). The CDR3 contains 14 residues. The germline V and J ends were trimmed by 4 bases and 1 base, with 10 bases remaining between them. The CDR3 reads CASSPREGTDTQYF. The CDR3 DNA follows: TGTGCCAGCAGCCCTAGGGAAGGCACAGATACGCAGTATTTT.

This clonotype was seen only a few times. The rearrangement joins TRBV6-1 to TRBJ1-5, with TRBD1 as a possible D gene (5 bases). CDR3 size: 16 residues. Trimming cost V 6 bases and J 0 bases, with 15 bases left between them. In germline, CDR1 is MNHNS, CDR2 SASEGT. Here the CDR3 reads CASRSRQKNSNQPQHF. CDR3 coding DNA: TGTGCCAGCAGGTCCCGACAGAAGAATAGCAATCAGCCCCAGCATTTT.

This clonotype was seen at least ten times. V and J are TRBV5-1 and TRBJ2-3; a possible D gene is TRBD2 (6 bases). CDR1 and CDR2 (germline): SGHRS, YFSETQ. V was cut by 1 base and J by 5 bases, with 11 bases left in between. The CDR3 has 14 amino acids. The CDR3: CASSLMGGEDTQYF. DNA for the CDR3: TGCGCCAGCAGCTTGATGGGAGGCGAAGATACGCAGTATTTT.

This clonotype was found many times. The genes are TRBV6-2 or TRBV6-3 and TRBJ1-5, with D possibly matching TRBD1 (6 bases). V lost 0 bases and J lost 7, with 16 bases in between. The CDR3 spans 16 residues. Germline V lookup: CDR1 MNHEY, CDR2 SVGEGT. The CDR3: CASSYSLGRGGQPQHF. In DNA, the CDR3 is TGTGCCAGCAGTTACTCCCTGGGCAGGGGCGGACAGCCCCAGCATTTT.

Ten or more counts support this clonotype. The genes are TRBV5-1 and TRBJ1-1; D not resolved. Germline-derived CDR1 and CDR2 are SGHRS and YFSETQ. The CDR3 length is 13 residues. V was pared by 3 bases and J by 4 bases, with 10 bases between. CDR3 bases: TGCGCCAGCAGCTCAGGAGGAGGCACTGAAGCTTTCTTT. Its translation: CASSSGGGTEAFF. Using reference TRBV5-1 and TRBJ1-1 for the parts outside the CDR3, the full variable domain is KAGVTQTPRYLIKTRGQQVTLSCSPISGHRSVSWYQQTPGQGLQFLFEYFSETQRNKGNFPGRFSGRQFSNSRSEMNVSTLELGDSALYLCASSSGGGTEAFFGQGTRLTVV.

The gene calls are TRBV15 and TRBJ2-3, with 8 bases lining up with TRBD2. After removal of 2 bases from V and 1 base from J, the junction contained 2 bases not matched to a gene. CDR1 LNHNV and CDR2 YYDKDF come from the germline V gene (reference sequence). CDR3 length: 15 amino acids. CDR3 sequence (DNA): TGTGCCACCAGCAGAATGACTAGCGGCACAGATACGCAGTATTTT. It specifies CATSRMTSGTDTQYF.

The J gene is TRBJ2-7, the V gene TRBV24-1; D is possibly TRBD1 (6 bases). The J call may be in error: the DNA end matches TRBJ2-1 better. The length of the CDR3 is 16 residues. Looked up from germline, CDR1 is KGHDR and CDR2 is SFDVKD. Written as DNA, the CDR3 is TGTGCCACCAGTGATTCCCGATGGACAGCTTCCTACGAGCAGTTCTTC. Amino acid sequence: CATSDSRWTASYEQFF.

This clonotype was seen many times. This chain uses TRBV2 with TRBJ2-1; D tentatively fits TRBD1 or TRBD2 (6 bases each). The CDR3 contains 15 residues. Germline V gene sequence: CDR1 SNHLY, CDR2 FYNNEI. Between the trimmed V and J ends, which lost 6 bases and 2 bases, there was a span of 14 bases. CDR3 amino acids: CASRQQGTPYNEQFF. The CDR3 DNA sequence: TGTGCCAGCAGGCAGCAGGGGACTCCCTACAATGAGCAGTTCTTC.

This clonotype came up a few times. This chain joins TRBV24-1 and TRBJ2-5; 8 nucleotides agree with TRBD1. V shed 4 bases and J 4 bases; nucleotides not matched to a gene: 13. The CDR3 length is 17 residues. Germline CDR1 and CDR2: KGHDR and SFDVKD. CDR3: CATSDPGPDRGGETQYF. The CDR3 nucleotides read TGTGCCACCAGTGACCCCGGACCTGACAGGGGAGGAGAGACCCAGTACTTC.

This clonotype was observed many times. This chain connects TRBV7-9 to TRBJ2-4; TRBD1 might be the D (6 bases). Deletions cut 5 bases from V and 0 bases from J, with 23 bases between. This CDR3 contains 19 residues. Germline V CDR1 and CDR2: SEHNR, FQNEAQ (reference sequence). The CDR3 sequence: CASSQGNFGQTLAKNIQYF. For the CDR3, the DNA is TGTGCCAGCAGCCAGGGGAATTTCGGCCAGACTTTAGCCAAAAACATTCAGTACTTC.

Of note for this clonotype: Being one base from a much bigger clone, this may be a read error. The chain combines TRBV29-1 with TRBJ2-1; D tentatively fits TRBD1 or TRBD2 (5 bases each). V lost 5 bases and J lost 10, with 12 bases in between. The CDR3 is 11 residues long. Looked up from germline, CDR1 is SQVTM and CDR2 is ANQGSEA. CDR3 in DNA: TGCAGCGTTTGGGGGACCGGAGAGCAGTTCTTC. It specifies CSVWGTGEQFF.

The chain is built from TRBV4-3 and TRBJ2-1, with D possibly being TRBD1 (6 bases). The germline CDR1 and CDR2 sequences are LGHNA and YSLEER. This CDR3 region has 15 residues. V lost 0 bases and J 12 bases, leaving 18 bases between the germline ends. The CDR3 loop reads CASSQDRGRLWGQFF. The CDR3 region has the DNA TGCGCCAGCAGCCAAGACAGGGGAAGACTTTGGGGGCAGTTCTTC.

This clonotype was observed a handful of times. The chain uses TRBV6-1 and TRBJ2-1; the match to TRBD2 covers 14 bases. Trimming removed 6 bases from V and 8 bases from J; junction bases left unmatched: 9. Per germline, CDR1 MNHNS and CDR2 SASEGT. The CDR3 runs to 16 residues. The CDR3 coding sequence is TGTGCCAGCAGGGGACTAGCGGGAGTAGGGAGGGATGAGCAGTTCTTC. Protein sequence: CASRGLAGVGRDEQFF.

This clonotype was picked up many times. This rearrangement joins TRBV30 to TRBJ1-4; a possible D gene is TRBD1 (5 bases). The V gene lost 4 bases and the J gene lost 4 bases, with 10 bases spanning the gap. Germline loops: CDR1 GTSNPN, CDR2 SVGIG (reference sequence). The CDR3 covers 13 residues. The CDR3 nucleotides are TGTGCCTGGAATACAGGAGTTAATGAAAAACTGTTTTTT. Amino acid sequence: CAWNTGVNEKLFF. Full variable domain (rest looked up from reference TRBV30 and TRBJ1-4): SQTIHQWPATLVQPVGSPLSLECTVEGTSNPNLYWYRQAAGRGLQLLFYSVGIGQISSEVPQNLSASRPQDRQFILSSKKLLLSDSGFYLCAWNTGVNEKLFFGSGTQLSVL.

Many counts were recorded for this clonotype. The gene calls are TRBV18 and TRBJ1-1; no clear D. In germline, CDR1 is KGHSH, CDR2 LQKENI. V was pared by 7 bases and J by 2 bases, with 11 bases between. The CDR3 has 13 amino acids. The CDR3 bases are TGTGCCAGCTGCTCCAGCAGTAACACTGAAGCTTTCTTT. This codes for CASCSSSNTEAFF.

The gene calls are TRBV7-6 and TRBJ2-1, with 8 bases fitting TRBD2. This CDR3 has 13 amino acids. V shed 3 bases, J shed 7 bases, and the junction held 2 bases outside the gene matches. Germline lookup yields CDR1 SGHVS and CDR2 FNYEAQ. CDR3 in amino acids: CASSFSGINEQFF. CDR3 DNA: TGTGCCAGCAGCTTTAGCGGGATAAATGAGCAGTTCTTC. Together with reference TRBV7-6 and TRBJ2-1, the CDR3 gives the full variable domain: GAGVSQSPRYKVTKRGQDVALRCDPISGHVSLYWYRQALGQGPEFLTYFNYEAQQDKSGLPNDRFSAERPEGSISTLTIQRTEQRDSAMYRCASSFSGINEQFFGPGTRLTVL.